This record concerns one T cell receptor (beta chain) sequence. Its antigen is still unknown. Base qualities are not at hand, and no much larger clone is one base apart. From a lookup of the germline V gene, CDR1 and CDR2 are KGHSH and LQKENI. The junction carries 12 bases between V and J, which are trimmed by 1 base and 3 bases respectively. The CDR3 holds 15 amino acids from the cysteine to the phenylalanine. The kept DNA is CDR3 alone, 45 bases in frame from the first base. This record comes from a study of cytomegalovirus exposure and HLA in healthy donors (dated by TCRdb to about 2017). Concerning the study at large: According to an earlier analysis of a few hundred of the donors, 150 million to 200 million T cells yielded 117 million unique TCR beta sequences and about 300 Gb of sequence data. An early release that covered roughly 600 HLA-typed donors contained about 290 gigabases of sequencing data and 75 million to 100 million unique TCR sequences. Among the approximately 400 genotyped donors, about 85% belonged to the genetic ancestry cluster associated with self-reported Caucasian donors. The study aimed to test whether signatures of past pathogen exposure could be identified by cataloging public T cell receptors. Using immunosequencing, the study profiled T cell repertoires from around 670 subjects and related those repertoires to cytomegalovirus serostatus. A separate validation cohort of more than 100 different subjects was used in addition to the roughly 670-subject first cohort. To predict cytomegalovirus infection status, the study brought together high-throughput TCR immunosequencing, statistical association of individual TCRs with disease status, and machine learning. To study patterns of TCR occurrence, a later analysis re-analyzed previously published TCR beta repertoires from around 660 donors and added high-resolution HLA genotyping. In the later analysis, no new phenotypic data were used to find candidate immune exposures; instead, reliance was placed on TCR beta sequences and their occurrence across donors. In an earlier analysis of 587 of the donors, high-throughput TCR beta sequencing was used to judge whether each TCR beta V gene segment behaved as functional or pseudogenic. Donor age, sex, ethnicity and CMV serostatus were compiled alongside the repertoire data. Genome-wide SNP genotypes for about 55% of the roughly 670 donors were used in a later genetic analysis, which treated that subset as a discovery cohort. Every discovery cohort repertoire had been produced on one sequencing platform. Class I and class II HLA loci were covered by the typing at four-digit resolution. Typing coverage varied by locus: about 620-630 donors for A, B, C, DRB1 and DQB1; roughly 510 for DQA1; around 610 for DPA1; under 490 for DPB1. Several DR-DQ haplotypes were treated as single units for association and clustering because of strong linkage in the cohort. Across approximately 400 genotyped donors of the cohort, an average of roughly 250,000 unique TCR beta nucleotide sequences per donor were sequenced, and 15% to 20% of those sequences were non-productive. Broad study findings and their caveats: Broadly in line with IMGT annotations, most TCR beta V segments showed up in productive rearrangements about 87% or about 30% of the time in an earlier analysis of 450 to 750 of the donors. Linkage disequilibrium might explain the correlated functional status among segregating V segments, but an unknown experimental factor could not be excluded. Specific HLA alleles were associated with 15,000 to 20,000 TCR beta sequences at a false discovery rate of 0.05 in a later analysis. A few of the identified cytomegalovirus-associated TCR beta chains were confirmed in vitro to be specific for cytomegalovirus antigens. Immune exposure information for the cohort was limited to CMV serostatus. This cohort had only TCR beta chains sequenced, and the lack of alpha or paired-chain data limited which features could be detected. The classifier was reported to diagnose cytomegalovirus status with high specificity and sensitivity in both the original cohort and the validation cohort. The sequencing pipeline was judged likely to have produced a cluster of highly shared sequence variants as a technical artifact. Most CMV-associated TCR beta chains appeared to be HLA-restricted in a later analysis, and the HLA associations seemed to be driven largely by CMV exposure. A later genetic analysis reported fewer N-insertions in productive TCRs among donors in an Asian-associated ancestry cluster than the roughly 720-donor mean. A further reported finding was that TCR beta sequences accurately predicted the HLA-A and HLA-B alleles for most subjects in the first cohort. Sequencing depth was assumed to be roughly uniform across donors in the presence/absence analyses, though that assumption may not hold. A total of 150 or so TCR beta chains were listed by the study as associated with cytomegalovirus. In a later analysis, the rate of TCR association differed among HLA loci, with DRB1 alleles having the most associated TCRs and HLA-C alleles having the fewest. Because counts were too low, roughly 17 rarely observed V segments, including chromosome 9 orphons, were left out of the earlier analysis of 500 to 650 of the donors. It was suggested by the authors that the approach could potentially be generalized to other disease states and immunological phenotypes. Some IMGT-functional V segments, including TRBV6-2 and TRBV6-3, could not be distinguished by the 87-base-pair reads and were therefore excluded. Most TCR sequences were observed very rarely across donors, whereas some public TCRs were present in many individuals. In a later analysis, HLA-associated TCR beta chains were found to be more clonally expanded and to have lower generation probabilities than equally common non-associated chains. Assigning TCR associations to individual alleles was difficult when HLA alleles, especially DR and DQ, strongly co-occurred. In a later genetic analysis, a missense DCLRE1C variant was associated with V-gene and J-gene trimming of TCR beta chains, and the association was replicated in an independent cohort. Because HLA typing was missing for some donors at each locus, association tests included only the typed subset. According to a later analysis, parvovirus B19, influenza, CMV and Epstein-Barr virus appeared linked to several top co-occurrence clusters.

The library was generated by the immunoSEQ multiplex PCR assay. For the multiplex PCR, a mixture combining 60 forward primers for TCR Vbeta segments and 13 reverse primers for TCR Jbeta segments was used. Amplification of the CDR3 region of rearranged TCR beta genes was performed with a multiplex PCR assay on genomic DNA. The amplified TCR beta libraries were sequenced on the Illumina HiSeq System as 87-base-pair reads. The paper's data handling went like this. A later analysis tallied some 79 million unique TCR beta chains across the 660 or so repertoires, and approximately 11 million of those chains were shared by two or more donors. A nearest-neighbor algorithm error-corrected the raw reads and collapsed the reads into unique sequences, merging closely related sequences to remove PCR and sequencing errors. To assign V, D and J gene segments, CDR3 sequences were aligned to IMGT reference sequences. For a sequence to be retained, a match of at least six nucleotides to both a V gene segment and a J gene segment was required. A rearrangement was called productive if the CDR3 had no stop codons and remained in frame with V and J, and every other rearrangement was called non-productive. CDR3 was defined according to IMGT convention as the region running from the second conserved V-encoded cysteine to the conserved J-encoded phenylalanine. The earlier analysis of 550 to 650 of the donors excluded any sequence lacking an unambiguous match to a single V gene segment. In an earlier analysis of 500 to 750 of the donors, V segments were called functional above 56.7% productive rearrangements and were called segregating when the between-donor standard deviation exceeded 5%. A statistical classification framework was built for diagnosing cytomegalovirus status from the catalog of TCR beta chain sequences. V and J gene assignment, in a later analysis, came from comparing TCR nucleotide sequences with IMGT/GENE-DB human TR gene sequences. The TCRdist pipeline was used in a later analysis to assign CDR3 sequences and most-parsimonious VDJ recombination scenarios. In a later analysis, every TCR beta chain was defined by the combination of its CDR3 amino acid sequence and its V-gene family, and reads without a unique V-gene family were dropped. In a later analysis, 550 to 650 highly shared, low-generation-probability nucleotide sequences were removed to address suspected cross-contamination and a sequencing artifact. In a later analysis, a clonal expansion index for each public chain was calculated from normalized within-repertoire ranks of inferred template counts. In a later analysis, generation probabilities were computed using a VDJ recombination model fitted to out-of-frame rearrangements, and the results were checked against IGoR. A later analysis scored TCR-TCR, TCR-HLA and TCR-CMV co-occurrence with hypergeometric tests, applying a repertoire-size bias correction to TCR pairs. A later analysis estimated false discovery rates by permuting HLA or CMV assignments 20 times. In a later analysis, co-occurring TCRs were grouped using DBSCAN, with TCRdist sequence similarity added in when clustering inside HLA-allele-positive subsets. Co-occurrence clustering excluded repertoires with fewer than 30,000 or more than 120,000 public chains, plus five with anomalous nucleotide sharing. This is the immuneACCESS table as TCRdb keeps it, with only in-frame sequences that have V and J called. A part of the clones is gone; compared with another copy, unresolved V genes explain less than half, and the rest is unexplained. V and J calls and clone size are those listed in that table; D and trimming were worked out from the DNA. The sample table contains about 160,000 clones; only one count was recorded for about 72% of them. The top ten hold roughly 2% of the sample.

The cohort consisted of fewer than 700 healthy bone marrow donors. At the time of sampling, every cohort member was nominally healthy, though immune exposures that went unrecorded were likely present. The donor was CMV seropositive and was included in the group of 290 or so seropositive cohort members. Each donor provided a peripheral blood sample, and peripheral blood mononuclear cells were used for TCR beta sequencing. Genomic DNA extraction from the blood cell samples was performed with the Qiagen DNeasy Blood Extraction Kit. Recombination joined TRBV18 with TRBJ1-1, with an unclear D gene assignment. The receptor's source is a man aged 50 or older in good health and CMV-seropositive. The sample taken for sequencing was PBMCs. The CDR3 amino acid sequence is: CASSPRDGRDTEAFF. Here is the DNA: TGTGCCAGCTCACCACGCGATGGGAGGGACACTGAAGCTTTCTTT.